One T cell receptor (beta chain) is described in this entry. This sample stems from a study of control samples from healthy donors and cancer patients. Germline loops: CDR1 LNHDA, CDR2 SQIVND (reference sequence). Trimming took 4 bases from V and 0 from J; bases not matched to a gene: 2. CDR3 length: 15 amino acids. The table came from immunoSEQ multiplex PCR; TCRdb's copy has only in-frame clones and leaves some out. This sample yields 200,000 to 250,000 clones, of which 90% to 95% are seen a single time; about 1.6% belongs to the top ten. This receptor was taken from a man between 50 and 59 years old in good health. Sequenced input: blood. V and J are TRBV19 and TRBJ1-4; 7 bases fit TRBD1. CDR3 in amino acids: CASSRDSSTNEKLFF. In DNA, the CDR3 is TGTGCCAGTAGTAGGGACAGTTCAACTAATGAAAAACTGTTTTTT.